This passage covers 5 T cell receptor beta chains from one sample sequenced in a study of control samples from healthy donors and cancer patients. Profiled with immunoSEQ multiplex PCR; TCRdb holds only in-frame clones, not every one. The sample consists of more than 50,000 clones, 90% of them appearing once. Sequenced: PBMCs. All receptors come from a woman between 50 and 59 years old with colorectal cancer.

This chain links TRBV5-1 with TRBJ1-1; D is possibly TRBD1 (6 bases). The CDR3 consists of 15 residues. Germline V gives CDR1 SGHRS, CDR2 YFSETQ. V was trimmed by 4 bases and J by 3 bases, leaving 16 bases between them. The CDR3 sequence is CASSQFGGADTEAFF. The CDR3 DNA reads TGCGCCAGCAGCCAATTCGGGGGGGCTGACACTGAAGCTTTCTTT.

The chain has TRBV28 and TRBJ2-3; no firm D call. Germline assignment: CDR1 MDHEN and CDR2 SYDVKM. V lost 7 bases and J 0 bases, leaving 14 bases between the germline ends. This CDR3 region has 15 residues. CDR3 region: CASNSHSTSTDTQYF. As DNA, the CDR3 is TGTGCCAGCAACTCGCATTCTACGAGCACAGATACGCAGTATTTT.

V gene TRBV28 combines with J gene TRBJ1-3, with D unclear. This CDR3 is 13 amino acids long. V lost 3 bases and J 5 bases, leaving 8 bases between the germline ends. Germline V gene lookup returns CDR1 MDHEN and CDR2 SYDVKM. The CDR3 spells CASSFPQRNTIYF. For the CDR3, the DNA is TGTGCCAGCAGTTTTCCTCAGAGAAACACCATATATTTT.

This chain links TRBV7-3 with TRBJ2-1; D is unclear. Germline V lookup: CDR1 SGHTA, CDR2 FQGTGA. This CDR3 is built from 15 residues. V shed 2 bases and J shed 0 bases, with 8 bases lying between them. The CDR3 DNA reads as TGTGCCAGCAGCTTAGGATTTAGCTCCTACAATGAGCAGTTCTTC. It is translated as CASSLGFSSYNEQFF.

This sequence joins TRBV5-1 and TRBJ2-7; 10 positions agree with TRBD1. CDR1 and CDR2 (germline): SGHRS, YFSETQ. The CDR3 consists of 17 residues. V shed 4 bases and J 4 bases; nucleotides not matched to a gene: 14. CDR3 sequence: CASSPQGRTGGDYEQYF. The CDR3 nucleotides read TGCGCCAGCAGCCCGCAGGGCAGGACAGGGGGTGATTACGAGCAGTACTTC.